This T cell receptor (beta chain) was profiled in a study of blood T cell repertoires in COVID-19. Study-level information: PBMCs, B-cell-depleted T cells, or T cells were the source of the cDNA or gDNA that made up the material.

Libraries were prepared by immunoSEQ multiplex PCR; TCRdb keeps only in-frame clonotypes and omits some of them. This sample carries about 130,000 clones, around 86% of them seen once, and the ten largest clones take about 2.5%. V lost 1 base, J lost 3 bases, and 7 bases lay in between. This CDR3 spans 14 amino acids. Germline V gene sequence: CDR1 MNHEY, CDR2 SVGEGT. This TCR was sampled from a man between 45 and 60 years old with active COVID-19. This sequence joins TRBV6-2 or TRBV6-3 and TRBJ1-5, with D tentatively TRBD1 (5 bases). The sample taken for sequencing was peripheral blood. CDR3 residues: CASSYLTDNQPQHF. The CDR3 DNA follows: TGTGCCAGCAGTTACTTGACAGACAATCAGCCCCAGCATTTT.